Listed below are T cell receptor beta chains from one sample, sequenced in a study of Graves' ophthalmopathy and Graves' hyperthyroidism. TCRdb reprocessed the multiplex PCR reads via MiXCR and lists one record per CDR3 protein. The profile shows 450,000 to 600,000 distinct CDR3 sequences, about 35% of them singletons. Material for sequencing was peripheral blood or thyroid tissue (not recorded which). Receptors originate from an adult man with Graves' hyperthyroidism. Each CDR3 is given with its conserved first and last residue. A D gene is named only where the DNA matches it firmly. Clone size is given for some rows only: seen once, a few or many times, or a class if the clone is expanded.

j_call: TRBJ2-7
v_call: TRBV9
d_call: NA
clone_size: many
cdr3_aa: CASSVGGGFYEQYF
cdr3_nt: TGTGCCAGCAGCGTAGGAGGGGGGTTCTACGAGCAGTACTTC

j_call: TRBJ1-2
v_call: TRBV7-2
d_call: NA
clone_size: many
cdr3_aa: CASSLEDRPYGYTF
cdr3_nt: TGTGCCAGCAGCTTAGAGGACAGACCATATGGCTACACCTTC

j_call: TRBJ1-1
v_call: TRBV29-1
d_call: NA
clone_size: NA
cdr3_aa: CSSRRGVGNTEAFF
cdr3_nt: TGCAGTTCTCGGCGGGGGGTGGGGAACACTGAAGCTTTCTTT

j_call: TRBJ2-7
v_call: TRBV11-2
d_call: TRBD1
clone_size: many
cdr3_aa: CASSLDRGTGLNEQYF
cdr3_nt: TGTGCCAGCAGCTTAGATCGCGGGACAGGCTTGAACGAGCAGTACTTC

j_call: TRBJ2-2
v_call: TRBV29-1
d_call: TRBD2
clone_size: many
cdr3_aa: CSVEPQRGELFF
cdr3_nt: TGCAGCGTTGAACCCCAGCGGGGTGAGCTGTTTTTT

j_call: TRBJ2-3
v_call: TRBV2
d_call: NA
clone_size: few
cdr3_aa: CASSEQADTQYF
cdr3_nt: TGTGCCAGCAGTGAACAGGCGGATACGCAGTATTTT

j_call: TRBJ2-7
v_call: TRBV27
d_call: NA
clone_size: NA
cdr3_aa: CASSFSGTVASYEQYF
cdr3_nt: TGTGCCAGCAGTTTCAGCGGGACAGTCGCCTCCTACGAGCAGTACTTC

j_call: TRBJ2-7
v_call: TRBV29-1
d_call: TRBD2
clone_size: many
cdr3_aa: CSVTRTSGGGEQYF
cdr3_nt: TGCAGCGTTACAAGGACTAGCGGTGGGGGAGAGCAGTACTTC

j_call: TRBJ2-3
v_call: TRBV15
d_call: NA
clone_size: few
cdr3_aa: CATSRDRAGFIDTQYF
cdr3_nt: TGTGCCACCAGCAGAGATAGAGCAGGGTTCATAGATACGCAGTATTTT

j_call: TRBJ2-2
v_call: TRBV20-1
d_call: TRBD1
clone_size: many
cdr3_aa: CSALDRGHGGELFF
cdr3_nt: TGCAGTGCTTTAGACAGGGGGCATGGCGGGGAGCTGTTTTTT

j_call: TRBJ2-1
v_call: TRBV25-1
d_call: NA
clone_size: few
cdr3_aa: CASSRAYNEQFF
cdr3_nt: TGTGCCAGCAGTCGGGCCTACAATGAGCAGTTCTTC

j_call: TRBJ1-1
v_call: TRBV11-2
d_call: NA
clone_size: many
cdr3_aa: CASSITGSPVEAFF
cdr3_nt: TGTGCCAGCAGCATCACAGGTAGCCCAGTGGAAGCTTTCTTT

j_call: TRBJ2-7
v_call: TRBV20-1
d_call: TRBD2
clone_size: few
cdr3_aa: CSARSTSGYEQYF
cdr3_nt: TGCAGTGCTAGGAGCACTAGCGGGTACGAGCAGTACTTC

j_call: TRBJ1-1
v_call: TRBV3-1
d_call: NA
clone_size: NA
cdr3_aa: CASRDDSLTEAFF
cdr3_nt: TGTGCCAGCAGAGACGACAGTCTCACTGAAGCTTTCTTT

j_call: TRBJ2-2
v_call: TRBV29-1
d_call: NA
clone_size: NA
cdr3_aa: CSVEPRYTGELFF
cdr3_nt: TGCAGCGTTGAACCCAGATACACCGGGGAGCTGTTTTTT

j_call: TRBJ2-2
v_call: TRBV11-2
d_call: TRBD2
clone_size: few
cdr3_aa: CASSQHLAGANTGELFF
cdr3_nt: TGTGCCAGCAGCCAACACCTAGCGGGAGCGAACACCGGGGAGCTGTTTTTT

j_call: TRBJ2-2
v_call: TRBV5-1
d_call: NA
clone_size: many
cdr3_aa: CASSFVGTNTGELFF
cdr3_nt: TGCGCCAGCAGCTTTGTTGGGACGAATACCGGGGAGCTGTTTTTT

j_call: TRBJ2-7
v_call: TRBV20-1
d_call: NA
clone_size: many
cdr3_aa: CSTALLSSYEQYF
cdr3_nt: TGCAGTACCGCTCTCCTCAGCTCCTACGAGCAGTACTTC

j_call: TRBJ2-5
v_call: TRBV6-5
d_call: NA
clone_size: NA
cdr3_aa: CASSYPPETQYF
cdr3_nt: TGTGCCAGCAGTTACCCCCCAGAGACCCAGTACTTC

j_call: TRBJ2-2
v_call: TRBV7-2
d_call: NA
clone_size: few
cdr3_aa: CASSNRGGELFF
cdr3_nt: TGTGCCAGCAGCAATCGGGGCGGGGAGCTGTTTTTT

j_call: TRBJ2-5
v_call: TRBV4-1
d_call: TRBD1
clone_size: few
cdr3_aa: CASSLGQGPEETQYF
cdr3_nt: TGCGCCAGCAGCCTCGGACAGGGGCCGGAAGAGACCCAGTACTTC

j_call: TRBJ1-3
v_call: TRBV7-3
d_call: TRBD1
clone_size: many
cdr3_aa: CASSSGTGAGNTIYF
cdr3_nt: TGTGCCAGCAGCTCCGGGACAGGGGCTGGAAACACCATATATTTT

j_call: TRBJ1-3
v_call: TRBV9
d_call: NA
clone_size: NA
cdr3_aa: CASSVEGSPDTIYF
cdr3_nt: TGTGCCAGCAGCGTAGAGGGTAGCCCAGACACCATATATTTT

j_call: TRBJ2-7
v_call: TRBV10-3
d_call: TRBD1
clone_size: many
cdr3_aa: CAIRNPGQGIVGQYF
cdr3_nt: TGTGCCATCAGGAATCCGGGACAGGGAATTGTGGGGCAGTACTTC

j_call: TRBJ1-5
v_call: TRBV4-1
d_call: NA
clone_size: NA
cdr3_aa: CASSNNQLQPQHF
cdr3_nt: TGCGCCAGCAGCAACAATCAATTACAGCCCCAGCATTTT

j_call: TRBJ2-7
v_call: TRBV3-1
d_call: NA
clone_size: NA
cdr3_aa: CASSQDLAWSEQYF
cdr3_nt: TGTGCCAGCAGCCAAGATTTGGCGTGGAGCGAGCAGTACTTC

j_call: TRBJ2-7
v_call: TRBV5-1
d_call: TRBD1
clone_size: NA
cdr3_aa: CASGSGRGLEQYF
cdr3_nt: TGCGCCAGCGGTTCGGGCAGGGGGCTCGAGCAGTACTTC

j_call: TRBJ2-7
v_call: TRBV11-2
d_call: NA
clone_size: many
cdr3_aa: CASSVDFQQYF
cdr3_nt: TGTGCCAGCAGCGTTGACTTTCAGCAGTACTTC

j_call: TRBJ2-5
v_call: TRBV27
d_call: NA
clone_size: many
cdr3_aa: CASSRTHFGETQYF
cdr3_nt: TGTGCCAGCAGTCGGACTCACTTTGGAGAGACCCAGTACTTC

j_call: TRBJ2-5
v_call: TRBV7-8
d_call: TRBD2
clone_size: many
cdr3_aa: CASISGGAQETQYF
cdr3_nt: TGTGCCAGCATTAGCGGGGGCGCGCAAGAGACCCAGTACTTC

j_call: TRBJ2-7
v_call: TRBV5-1
d_call: NA
clone_size: many
cdr3_aa: CASSFASDEQYF
cdr3_nt: TGCGCCAGCAGCTTTGCAAGCGACGAGCAGTACTTC

j_call: TRBJ2-7
v_call: TRBV6-1
d_call: NA
clone_size: many
cdr3_aa: CASLQARAYEQYF
cdr3_nt: TGTGCCAGCTTACAGGCCCGTGCCTACGAGCAGTACTTC

j_call: TRBJ1-4
v_call: TRBV15
d_call: NA
clone_size: once
cdr3_aa: CATSRDRGQLFF
cdr3_nt: TGTGCCACCAGCAGAGATAGAGGGCAACTGTTTTTT

j_call: TRBJ1-1
v_call: TRBV7-9
d_call: TRBD1
clone_size: NA
cdr3_aa: CASSFGTGGLGCNTEAFF
cdr3_nt: TGTGCCAGCAGCTTTGGGACAGGGGGACTCGGTTGTAACACTGAAGCTTTCTTT

j_call: TRBJ2-7
v_call: TRBV5-1
d_call: TRBD2
clone_size: few
cdr3_aa: CASSQDTAGGTYEQYF
cdr3_nt: TGCGCCAGCAGCCAAGATACAGCGGGAGGAACCTACGAGCAGTACTTC

j_call: TRBJ2-5
v_call: TRBV5-1
d_call: NA
clone_size: NA
cdr3_aa: CASGLTETQYF
cdr3_nt: TGCGCCAGCGGTCTGACGGAGACCCAGTACTTC

j_call: TRBJ1-2
v_call: TRBV7-8
d_call: TRBD1
clone_size: NA
cdr3_aa: CASSLADRDGYTF
cdr3_nt: TGTGCCAGCAGCCTCGCGGACAGGGATGGCTACACCTTC

j_call: TRBJ2-7
v_call: TRBV12-3/TRBV12-4
d_call: NA
clone_size: NA
cdr3_aa: CASSGRITNEQYF
cdr3_nt: TGTGCCAGCTCGGGACGGATAACCAACGAGCAGTACTTC

j_call: TRBJ1-5
v_call: TRBV2
d_call: NA
clone_size: NA
cdr3_aa: CASSRTHALGNQPQHF
cdr3_nt: TGTGCCAGCAGCCGGACACACGCCTTGGGCAATCAGCCCCAGCATTTT

j_call: TRBJ2-5
v_call: TRBV7-9
d_call: TRBD1
clone_size: many
cdr3_aa: CASSLEGTGLETQYF
cdr3_nt: TGTGCCAGCAGCTTAGAAGGGACAGGGCTAGAGACCCAGTACTTC

j_call: TRBJ1-1
v_call: TRBV7-8
d_call: TRBD1
clone_size: many
cdr3_aa: CASSLEGVGTGLWVTEAFF
cdr3_nt: TGTGCCAGCAGCTTAGAGGGGGTCGGGACAGGGCTATGGGTCACTGAAGCTTTCTTT

j_call: TRBJ2-7
v_call: TRBV7-3
d_call: TRBD2
clone_size: many
cdr3_aa: CASSLEGTSGAYEQYF
cdr3_nt: TGTGCCAGCAGCTTAGAGGGAACTAGCGGAGCCTACGAGCAGTACTTC

j_call: TRBJ2-5
v_call: TRBV7-9
d_call: NA
clone_size: NA
cdr3_aa: CASSLVGHPVGQETQYF
cdr3_nt: TGTGCCAGCAGCTTGGTGGGGCACCCGGTCGGCCAAGAGACCCAGTACTTC

j_call: TRBJ1-4
v_call: TRBV19
d_call: TRBD1
clone_size: NA
cdr3_aa: CASATGRKLFF
cdr3_nt: TGTGCCAGTGCGACAGGGAGAAAACTGTTTTTT

j_call: TRBJ2-7
v_call: TRBV2
d_call: NA
clone_size: many
cdr3_aa: CASNPDYYEQYF
cdr3_nt: TGTGCCAGCAATCCAGATTACTACGAGCAGTACTTC

j_call: TRBJ1-5
v_call: TRBV6-1
d_call: NA
clone_size: many
cdr3_aa: CASSRRGTSNQPQHF
cdr3_nt: TGTGCCAGCAGTCGGAGGGGCACGAGCAATCAGCCCCAGCATTTT

j_call: TRBJ1-5
v_call: TRBV12-3/TRBV12-4
d_call: TRBD1
clone_size: many
cdr3_aa: CASSSDRVRQPQHF
cdr3_nt: TGTGCCAGCAGCTCCGACAGGGTTCGTCAGCCCCAGCATTTT

j_call: TRBJ2-7
v_call: TRBV7-2
d_call: TRBD1
clone_size: NA
cdr3_aa: CASSFNRGGYEQYF
cdr3_nt: TGTGCCAGCAGCTTCAACAGGGGTGGGTACGAGCAGTACTTC

j_call: TRBJ1-2
v_call: TRBV10-3
d_call: TRBD1
clone_size: many
cdr3_aa: CAIDTGELEGYTF
cdr3_nt: TGTGCCATCGACACAGGGGAATTGGAGGGCTACACCTTC

j_call: TRBJ2-5
v_call: TRBV24-1
d_call: NA
clone_size: NA
cdr3_aa: CATSDRLKADQETQYF
cdr3_nt: TGTGCCACCAGTGACCGCCTTAAGGCAGACCAAGAGACCCAGTACTTC

j_call: TRBJ1-2
v_call: TRBV20-1
d_call: NA
clone_size: many
cdr3_aa: CSARDTLRPLADGYTF
cdr3_nt: TGCAGTGCTAGAGATACTTTAAGGCCTCTCGCCGATGGCTACACCTTC